This T cell receptor beta chain was observed in a study of T cell responses to AZD1222 COVID-19 vaccine. Study-level points and caveats: Only a handful of people who got AZD1222 tested seropositive at baseline. Nearly half of spike-specific TCRs reportedly target unmutated variant regions.

The assay was immunoSEQ multiplex PCR, and TCRdb's table has in-frame clones only and misses some. Here the sample spans 90,000 to 100,000 clones, around 84% being singletons. In germline, CDR1 is SGDLS, CDR2 YYNGEE. This CDR3 region has 13 residues. Deletions cut 3 bases from V and 4 bases from J, with 10 bases between. Analyses pooled second doses at about 4 or about 12 weeks. In this sample, this clone turned up a few times. Its cognate antigen is unknown. The receptor comes from an adult who received the AZD1222 COVID-19 vaccine. V is TRBV9 and J is TRBJ1-2; D perhaps matches TRBD1 (6 bases). The material sequenced was peripheral blood, taken 28 days after the second AZD1222 dose. CDR3 coding DNA: TGTGCCAGCAGCGATAACAGGGCCTATGGCTACACCTTC. It translates to CASSDNRAYGYTF.